This TCR beta chain was sequenced for a study of T-cell memory formation after mild COVID-19. Turning to the study itself: The TCR clusters were mostly specific to one donor.

Points on this clonotype: Its antigen is unidentified.

Deletions cut 11 bases from V and 5 bases from J, with 19 bases between. CDR3 size: 13 residues. From germline, CDR1 is SEHNR and CDR2 FQNEAQ (reference sequence). Study-level points and caveats: SARS-CoV-2 specificity of second-wave clones peaking day 37 was unconfirmed.

TCRdb reprocessed the 5' RACE reads with MiXCR, giving one entry per CDR3 protein. The sample carries around 370,000 distinct CDR3 sequences, 20% to 25% recorded once. V and J are TRBV7-9 and TRBJ2-7; perhaps TRBD2 as D (6 bases). The sample consisted of PBMCs or a T cell subset sorted from them (not recorded which). The origin of this receptor is an adult woman who had mild COVID-19 (a few samples of this study predate the infection). Cell type and time point are not known. The CDR3 DNA reads TGTGCCCTCCTCGGGGCGCCGGGGGACGAGCAGTACTTC. Its protein product is CALLGAPGDEQYF.